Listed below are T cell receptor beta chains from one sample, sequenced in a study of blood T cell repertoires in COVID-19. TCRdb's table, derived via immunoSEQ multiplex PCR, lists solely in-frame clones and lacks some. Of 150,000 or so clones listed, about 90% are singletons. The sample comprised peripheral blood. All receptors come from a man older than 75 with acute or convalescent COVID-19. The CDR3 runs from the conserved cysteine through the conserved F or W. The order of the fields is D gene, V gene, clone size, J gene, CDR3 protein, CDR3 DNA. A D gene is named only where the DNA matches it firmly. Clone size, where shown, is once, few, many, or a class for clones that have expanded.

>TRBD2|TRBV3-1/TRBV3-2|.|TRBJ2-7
CASSPGTSVYEQYF
TGTGCCAGCAGCCCGGGGACTAGCGTGTACGAGCAGTACTTC
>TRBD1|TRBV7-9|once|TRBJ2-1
CASSLGTGGFNEQFF
TGTGCCAGCAGCTTAGGGACAGGGGGTTTCAATGAGCAGTTCTTC
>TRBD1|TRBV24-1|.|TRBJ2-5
CATSQDRQETQYF
TGTGCCACCAGCCAGGACAGGCAAGAGACCCAGTACTTC
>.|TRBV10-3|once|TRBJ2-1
CAISESDYNEQFF
TGTGCCATCAGTGAATCAGACTACAATGAGCAGTTCTTC
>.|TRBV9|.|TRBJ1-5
CASSDGLGPQHF
TGTGCCAGCAGTGACGGACTAGGGCCCCAGCATTTT
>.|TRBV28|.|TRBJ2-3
CASSLRADTQYF
TGTGCCAGCAGTTTAAGAGCAGATACGCAGTATTTT
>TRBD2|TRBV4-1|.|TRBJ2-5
CASRLAGGRETQYF
TGCGCCAGCAGACTAGCGGGAGGGCGAGAGACCCAGTACTTC
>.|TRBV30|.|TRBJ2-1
CAWSDPWRDEQFF
TGTGCCTGGAGTGACCCCTGGAGGGATGAGCAGTTCTTC
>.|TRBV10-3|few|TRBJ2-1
CAISEVRNEQFF
TGTGCCATCAGTGAGGTCAGGAATGAGCAGTTCTTC
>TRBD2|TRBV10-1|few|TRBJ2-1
CASSARRGSYNEQFF
TGCGCCAGCAGTGCTAGGCGGGGGTCCTACAATGAGCAGTTCTTC
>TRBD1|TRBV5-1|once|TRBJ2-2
CASSLGQLRQGSTGELFF
TGCGCCAGCAGCTTGGGGCAACTTCGACAGGGGAGCACCGGGGAGCTGTTTTTT
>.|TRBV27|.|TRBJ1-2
CASSLVQGYGYTF
TGTGCCAGCAGTTTAGTCCAGGGCTATGGCTACACCTTC
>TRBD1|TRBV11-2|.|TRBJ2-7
CASSLEGDRGYEQYF
TGTGCCAGCAGCTTAGAGGGTGACAGGGGCTACGAGCAGTACTTC
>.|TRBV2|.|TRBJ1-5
CASSTEAGQPQHF
TGTGCCAGCAGTACGGAGGCGGGTCAGCCCCAGCATTTT
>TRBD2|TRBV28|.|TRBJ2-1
CASSSGLAGGMLGNEQFF
TGTGCCAGCAGTTCCGGACTAGCGGGAGGTATGTTGGGGAATGAGCAGTTCTTC
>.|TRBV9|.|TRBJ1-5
CASSSAAGGQPQHF
TGTGCCAGCAGCTCCGCGGCCGGAGGTCAGCCCCAGCATTTT
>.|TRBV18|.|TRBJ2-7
CASSPQGFTFYEQYF
TGTGCCAGCTCACCACAGGGGTTTACTTTCTACGAGCAGTACTTC
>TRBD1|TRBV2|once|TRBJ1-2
CASSSGTESYGYTF
TGTGCCAGCAGTTCCGGGACAGAATCCTATGGCTACACCTTC
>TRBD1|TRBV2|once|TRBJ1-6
CAMGQTGNSPLHF
TGTGCCATGGGACAGACGGGCAATTCACCCCTCCACTTT
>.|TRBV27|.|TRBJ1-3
CASSPIGKDSSGNTIYF
TGTGCCAGCAGTCCGATAGGAAAGGACAGCTCTGGAAACACCATATATTTT
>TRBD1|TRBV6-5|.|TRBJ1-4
CASRPRDRVEKLFF
TGTGCCAGCAGACCTCGGGACAGGGTTGAAAAACTGTTTTTT
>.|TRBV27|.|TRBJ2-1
CASSGELSSYNEQFF
TGTGCCAGCAGTGGAGAGCTTAGCTCCTACAATGAGCAGTTCTTC
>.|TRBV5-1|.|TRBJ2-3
CASSLASGSTDTQYF
TGCGCCAGCAGCTTGGCCAGCGGAAGCACAGATACGCAGTATTTT
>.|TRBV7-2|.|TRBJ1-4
CASSFDRQNEKLFF
TGTGCCAGCAGCTTCGACAGGCAGAATGAAAAACTGTTTTTT
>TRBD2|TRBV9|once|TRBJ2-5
CASSVAPLAGGQETQYF
TGTGCCAGCAGCGTAGCCCCCCTAGCGGGGGGGCAAGAGACCCAGTACTTC
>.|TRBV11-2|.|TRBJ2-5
CASSLDRGAQETQYF
TGTGCCAGCAGCTTAGATCGCGGGGCCCAAGAGACCCAGTACTTC
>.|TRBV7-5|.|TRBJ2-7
CVRSSEEASGTYEQYF
TGTGTCAGAAGCTCCGAGGAGGCTAGCGGGACCTACGAGCAGTACTTC
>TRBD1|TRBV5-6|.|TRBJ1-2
CASSSTGVVGYTF
TGTGCCAGCAGCTCGACAGGGGTTGTTGGCTACACCTTC
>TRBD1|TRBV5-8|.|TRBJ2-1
CASSQQGQGFYNEQFF
TGTGCCAGCAGCCAGCAAGGACAGGGGTTTTACAATGAGCAGTTCTTC
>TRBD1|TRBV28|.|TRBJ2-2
CASSGTGAGTGELFF
TGTGCCAGCAGTGGGACAGGGGCAGGAACCGGGGAGCTGTTTTTT
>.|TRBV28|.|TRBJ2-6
CASKLADTYAGANVLTF
TGTGCCAGCAAGTTAGCGGACACCTACGCTGGGGCCAACGTCCTGACTTTC
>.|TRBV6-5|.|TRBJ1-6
CASSYGADSPLHF
TGTGCCAGCAGTTACGGGGCTGACTCACCCCTCCACTTT
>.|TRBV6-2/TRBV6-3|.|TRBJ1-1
CASSLGIRGTEAFF
TGTGCCAGCAGTCTCGGGATCAGGGGCACTGAAGCTTTCTTT
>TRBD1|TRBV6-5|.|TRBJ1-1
CASSYSGDSFKAFF
TGTGCCAGCAGTTATTCCGGGGACAGCTTCAAAGCTTTCTTT
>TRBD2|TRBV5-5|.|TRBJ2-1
CASSFAGGNEQFF
TGTGCCAGCAGCTTTGCGGGGGGAAATGAGCAGTTCTTC
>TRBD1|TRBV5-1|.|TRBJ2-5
CASSLGIVQGEETQYF
TGCGCCAGCAGCTTGGGCATAGTGCAGGGGGAGGAGACCCAGTACTTC
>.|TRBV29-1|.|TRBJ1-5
CSASGLGNNQPQHF
TGCAGCGCTTCAGGTTTAGGTAACAATCAGCCCCAGCATTTT
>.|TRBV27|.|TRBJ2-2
CASRQLPNTGELFF
TGTGCCAGTAGACAGCTCCCGAACACCGGGGAGCTGTTTTTT
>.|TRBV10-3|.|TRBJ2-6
CAISEGLVPSGANVLTF
TGTGCCATCAGTGAAGGACTGGTACCCTCTGGGGCCAACGTCCTGACTTTC
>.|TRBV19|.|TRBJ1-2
CASRSFGASNYGYTF
TGTGCCAGTCGAAGTTTTGGAGCCTCTAACTATGGCTACACCTTC
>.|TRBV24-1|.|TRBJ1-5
CATSDGTHWAQPQHF
TGTGCCACCAGCGATGGGACTCACTGGGCTCAGCCCCAGCATTTT
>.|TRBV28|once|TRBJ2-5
CASSSAGKGTQYF
TGTGCCAGCAGTTCGGCGGGGAAGGGTACCCAGTACTTC
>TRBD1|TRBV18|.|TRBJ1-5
CASSPGTGSNQPQHF
TGTGCCAGCTCACCCGGGACAGGGAGCAATCAGCCCCAGCATTTT
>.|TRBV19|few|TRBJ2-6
CASTRREAGANVLTF
TGTGCCAGTACCCGAAGGGAGGCTGGGGCCAACGTCCTGACTTTC
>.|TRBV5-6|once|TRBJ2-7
CASSLIGSYEQYF
TGTGCCAGCAGCTTGATTGGGAGCTACGAGCAGTACTTC
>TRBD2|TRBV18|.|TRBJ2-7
CASSPPGGTSGGYEQYF
TGTGCCAGCTCACCACCGGGTGGGACTAGCGGAGGCTACGAGCAGTACTTC
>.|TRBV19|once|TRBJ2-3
CASSPGAHTQYF
TGTGCCAGTTCGCCGGGAGCCCATACGCAGTATTTT
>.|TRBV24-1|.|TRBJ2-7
CATSDWQGGEQYF
TGTGCCACCAGTGATTGGCAGGGAGGTGAGCAGTACTTC
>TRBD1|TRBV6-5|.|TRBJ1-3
CASSGQGLGDTIYF
TGTGCCAGCAGCGGACAGGGGTTAGGGGACACCATATATTTT
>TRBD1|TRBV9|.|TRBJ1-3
CASSVDETGIGNTIYF
TGTGCCAGCAGCGTAGATGAGACAGGGATTGGAAACACCATATATTTT
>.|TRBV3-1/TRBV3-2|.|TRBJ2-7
CASSQKERVGYEQYF
TGTGCCAGCAGCCAAAAGGAGAGGGTGGGCTACGAGCAGTACTTC
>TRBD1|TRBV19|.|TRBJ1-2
CASIRTGVPGYTF
TGTGCCAGTATTCGGACAGGGGTTCCAGGCTACACCTTC
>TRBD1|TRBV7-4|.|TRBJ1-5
CASSLGQGANQPQHF
TGTGCCAGCAGCTTAGGACAGGGGGCGAATCAGCCCCAGCATTTT